These 20 T cell receptor beta chains originate from one sample sequenced in a study of T cell repertoires in cytomegalovirus infection. No antigen is known for these receptors. TCRdb fed the reads into MiXCR, producing one record per CDR3 protein. The sample consists of about 52,000 distinct CDR3 sequences, roughly a fifth of them appearing once. Sequencing was performed on CD8+ T cells from cultured PBMCs, taken from culture after CMV antigen stimulation. The receptor source for this set is a human donor in good health (CMV status not recorded). Some clones in this sample may be carry-over from other donors' samples.

The chain employs TRBV5-4 and TRBJ1-2; D is ambiguous. Trimming shortened V by 0 bases and J by 6 bases, and 9 bases separated the two germline ends. The CDR3 is made up of 13 amino acids. From germline, CDR1 is SGHNT and CDR2 YYREEE (reference sequence). CDR3 region: CASSLAGSDGYTF. The CDR3 region has the DNA TGTGCCAGCAGCTTGGCAGGATCTGATGGCTACACCTTC.

V is TRBV7-9 and J is TRBJ2-7; D might be TRBD1 (5 bases). CDR1 SEHNR and CDR2 FQNEAQ come from the germline V gene (reference sequence). Deletions cut 1 base from V and 4 bases from J, with 11 bases between. CDR3 size: 14 residues. CDR3 sequence: CASSLGQSNYEQYF. The CDR3 DNA reads as TGTGCCAGCAGCTTAGGACAGTCCAATTACGAGCAGTACTTC.

CDR3 nucleotide sequence: TGTGCCAGCAGCTTAACCAGGGGTGGGACAGATACGCAGTATTTT. This sequence encodes CASSLTRGGTDTQYF. The chain is built from TRBV11-2 and TRBJ2-3; TRBD1 might be the D (6 bases). CDR1 is SGHAT and CDR2 is FQNNGV in the germline V gene. CDR3 length: 15 amino acids. The V gene lost 2 bases and the J gene lost 3 bases, with 12 bases spanning the gap.

This clonotype came up once. The CDR3 sequence: CASSPGQPQHF. DNA for the CDR3: TGTGCCAGCAGTCCCGGTCAGCCCCAGCATTTT. The V gene is TRBV6-2 or TRBV6-3, the J gene TRBJ1-5; D remains ambiguous. The CDR3 consists of 11 residues. Germline V CDR1 and CDR2: MNHEY, SVGEGT. V shed 5 bases and J shed 6 bases, with 5 bases lying between them.

This clonotype was seen repeatedly, ten times or more. DNA of the CDR3: TGTGCCAGCAGCCCGCGAGGGAGGCAGCCCCAGCATTTT. Protein product: CASSPRGRQPQHF. The genes are TRBV7-6 and TRBJ1-5; D remains unclear. V was cut by 5 bases and J by 7 bases, with 12 bases left in between. There are 13 residues in the CDR3. In germline, CDR1 is SGHVS, CDR2 FNYEAQ.

J is TRBJ1-5 and V is TRBV6-1, with 8 bases fitting TRBD1. V trimming: 4 bases; J trimming: 7 bases; junction bases outside the gene matches: 9. The CDR3 extends over 15 amino acids. CDR1 and CDR2 (germline): MNHNS, SASEGT. The CDR3 spells CASSVTGTGAQPQHF. Here the CDR3 DNA reads TGTGCCAGCAGTGTTACCGGGACAGGAGCCCAGCCCCAGCATTTT.

The V call is TRBV6-5, the J call TRBJ1-2; TRBD1 matches at 7 bases. Trimming at V came to 2 bases and at J to 4 bases, leaving 13 bases not matched to a gene. The CDR3 runs 17 residues. Germline values: CDR1 MNHEY, CDR2 SVGAGI. CDR3 nucleotides: TGTGCCAGCAGTTACGGGACCGGGGACAGATTGTCCTATGGCTACACCTTC. Translation gives CASSYGTGDRLSYGYTF.

This sequence joins TRBV6-2 or TRBV6-3 and TRBJ1-1; the D gene is possibly TRBD1 (6 bases). V was cut by 2 bases and J by 2 bases, with 12 bases left in between. Germline V gives CDR1 MNHEY, CDR2 SVGEGT. The CDR3 loop spans 15 amino acids. CDR3 nucleotides: TGTGCCAGCAGTTACGATGAAGGGGGAAACACTGAAGCTTTCTTT. This translates into CASSYDEGGNTEAFF.

This clonotype was counted a few times. This chain joins TRBV12-3 or TRBV12-4 and TRBJ1-3; D remains ambiguous. V was pared by 3 bases and J by 4 bases, with 10 bases between. CDR3 length: 14 amino acids. CDR3 in amino acids: CASSFGVTGNTIYF. CDR3 DNA sequence: TGTGCCAGCAGTTTTGGGGTGACGGGAAACACCATATATTTT.

The rearrangement joins TRBV27 to TRBJ2-1; 9 nucleotides align to TRBD1. The CDR3 totals 15 residues. Trimming removed 4 bases from V and 4 bases from J; junction bases left unmatched: 5. Germline lookup yields CDR1 MNHEY and CDR2 SMNVEV (reference sequence). The CDR3 bases are TGTGCCAGCAGTTCCCCGGGACAGGGTTACAATGAGCAGTTCTTC. It is translated as CASSSPGQGYNEQFF.

The chain carries TRBV6-8 and TRBJ2-1; D could derive from TRBD1 or TRBD2 (6 bases each). Trimming shortened V by 3 bases and J by 0 bases, and 9 bases separated the two germline ends. CDR3 length: 15 residues. From germline, CDR1 is MNHGY and CDR2 SAAAGT. For the CDR3, the DNA is TGTGCCAGCAGTTATAGGGGGGCCTCCTACAATGAGCAGTTCTTC. Encoded protein: CASSYRGASYNEQFF.

This clonotype has only a few counts. The CDR3 DNA reads as TGTGCCAGCAGTCCCAACACGGGGTTAGGGGAGCTGTTTTTT. Its translation: CASSPNTGLGELFF. The chain combines TRBV12-3 or TRBV12-4 with TRBJ2-2; possible D gene TRBD2, 5 bases. This CDR3 contains 14 residues. Between the trimmed V and J ends, which lost 5 bases and 8 bases, there was a span of 15 bases.

The chain recombines TRBV7-9 with TRBJ1-6, with TRBD1 matching 9 bases. The V gene's germline CDR1 is SEHNR and CDR2 FQNEAQ (reference sequence). CDR3 length equals 16 residues. Trimming at V came to 1 base and at J to 8 bases, leaving 6 bases not matched to a gene. The DNA for the CDR3 is TGTGCCAGCAGCTTAGGGGACAGGGAGTTGGATTCACCCCTCCACTTT. Translated, it gives CASSLGDRELDSPLHF. Variable domain in full (rest from reference TRBV7-9 and TRBJ1-6): DTGVSQNPRHKITKRGQNVTFRCDPISEHNRLYWYRQTLGQGPEFLTYFQNEAQLEKSRLLSDRFSAERPKGSFSTLEIQRTEQGDSAMYLCASSLGDRELDSPLHFGNGTRLTVT.

The rearrangement uses TRBV2 and TRBJ1-1, with D hard to call. The V end lost 4 bases, the J end lost 8 bases, and 5 bases lay between the germline ends. Germline-derived CDR1 and CDR2 are SNHLY and FYNNEI. This CDR3 contains 10 residues. The CDR3 DNA follows: TGTGCCAGCAGTGTCGGGGAAGCTTTCTTT. It translates to CASSVGEAFF.

This clonotype occurred a few times. The chain links TRBV6-5 to TRBJ2-7; 7 nucleotides align to TRBD1. V lost 8 bases and J lost 2; bases outside the gene matches: 12. Germline-derived CDR1 and CDR2 are MNHEY and SVGAGI. The CDR3 loop spans 15 amino acids. CDR3 residues: CASLGELRGPYEQYF. The CDR3 coding sequence is TGTGCCAGCCTCGGGGAGTTGAGGGGGCCCTACGAGCAGTACTTC.

The chain uses TRBV7-2 and TRBJ1-1, with D possibly TRBD1 on 6 matching bases. This CDR3 comprises 16 residues. V was clipped by 0 bases and J by 3 bases, with 14 bases between them. In germline, CDR1 is SGHTA, CDR2 FQGNSA. CDR3 sequence reads: CASSLARAGGDTEAFF. The DNA of the CDR3 is TGTGCCAGCAGCTTAGCGAGGGCCGGGGGCGACACTGAAGCTTTCTTT.

This clonotype was counted only a few times. The genes are TRBV19 and TRBJ2-7, with D hard to call. The CDR3 has 15 amino acids. V lost 9 bases, J lost 3 bases, and 21 bases lay in between. Germline lookup yields CDR1 LNHDA and CDR2 SQIVND (reference sequence). CDR3 nucleotide sequence: TGTGCCAGCTCCCCCGTGGGCCAGCGAATCTACGAGCAGTACTTC. Protein product: CASSPVGQRIYEQYF.

Regarding this clonotype: A much bigger clone sits one base away, suggesting this may be a read error. Without the conserved terminal phenylalanine or tryptophan, this CDR3 likely stems from a read error. This chain links TRBV7-6 with TRBJ2-3; D perhaps matches TRBD2 (5 bases). Per the germline V gene, CDR1 is SGHVS and CDR2 is FNYEAQ. Trimming left V 2 bases short and J 3 bases short, with 12 bases between. The CDR3 totals 15 residues. CDR3 loop: CASSLPGSGTDTQYL. CDR3 DNA sequence: TGTGCCAGCAGCTTACCGGGGAGCGGTACAGATACGCAGTATCTT.

The gene calls are TRBV12-3 or TRBV12-4 and TRBJ1-6; perhaps TRBD1 as D (6 bases). CDR3 length equals 15 residues. Trimming left V 6 bases short and J 0 bases short, with 9 bases between. The CDR3 sequence: CASREDSSYNSPLHF. The CDR3 nucleotides read TGTGCCAGCAGGGAGGACAGCTCCTATAATTCACCCCTCCACTTT.

This clonotype showed up just a few times. The V gene is TRBV6-2 or TRBV6-3, the J gene TRBJ1-5; D possibly corresponds to TRBD1 (5 bases). CDR3 length equals 16 residues. V lost 6 bases and J 0 bases, leaving 15 bases between the germline ends. Germline V gene sequence: CDR1 MNHEY, CDR2 SVGEGT. This CDR3 is CASRQELSYSNQPQHF. The CDR3 region has the DNA TGTGCCAGCAGACAGGAACTCTCTTATAGCAATCAGCCCCAGCATTTT.